These 22 T cell receptor beta chains were sequenced from one sample in a study of vaccination and CD4 T cells after COVID-19. The treatment is: approximately nine-day PBMC culture with coronavirus spike peptide pools or control peptides (ViraFEST assay). Their antigen targets remain unknown. Sequencing of DNA taken from cultured CD4+ T cells relied on the Oncomine TCR Beta short-read assay. TCRdb analysed the PCR reads with MiXCR anew, one entry per CDR3 protein. The sample has fewer than 15,000 distinct CDR3 sequences, about a third seen once. The specimen comprised CD4+ T cells from blood, cultured in vitro, sampled before SARS-CoV-2 vaccination. Source of these receptors: a human donor who received a COVID-19 vaccine.

This chain links TRBV5-1 with TRBJ1-6; tentatively, D is TRBD1 (5 bases). CDR1 SGHRS and CDR2 YFSETQ come from the germline V gene. The CDR3 has 15 amino acids. V lost 0 bases, J lost 10 bases, and 14 bases lay in between. CDR3 region: CASSLEQALWSPLHF. In DNA, the CDR3 is TGCGCCAGCAGCTTGGAACAGGCCCTATGGTCACCCCTCCACTTT.

This sequence joins TRBV14 and TRBJ1-1; D not certain. CDR3 size: 15 residues. From germline, CDR1 is SGHDN and CDR2 FVKESK. Trimming took 1 base from V and 0 from J, leaving 9 bases between them. The CDR3 is CASSQGNRMNTEAFF. The CDR3 coding sequence is TGTGCCAGCAGCCAAGGAAATCGGATGAACACTGAAGCTTTCTTT. Based on the CDR3 plus reference TRBV14 and TRBJ1-1, the full variable domain is EAGVTQFPSHSVIEKGQTVTLRCDPISGHDNLYWYRRVMGKEIKFLLHFVKESKQDESGMPNNRFLAERTGGTYSTLKVQPAELEDSGVYFCASSQGNRMNTEAFFGQGTRLTVV.

This chain uses TRBV10-1 with TRBJ2-3, with D hard to call. The CDR3 is made up of 13 amino acids. In germline, CDR1 is WNHNN, CDR2 SYGVQD (reference sequence). The ends were cut back, 5 bases at V and 6 bases at J, with 12 bases in the middle. The CDR3 is CASSFQAMDTQYF. The CDR3 coding sequence is TGCGCCAGCAGTTTTCAGGCGATGGATACGCAGTATTTT.

In DNA, the CDR3 is TGCAGTGCTAGTATCGGACTAGTTGGGACCCAGTACTTC. Encoded protein: CSASIGLVGTQYF. The chain has TRBV20-1 and TRBJ2-5; 7 bases are a match to TRBD2. The germline gives CDR1 DFQATT, CDR2 SNEGSKA (reference sequence). V lost 3 bases and J lost 7; bases outside the gene matches: 8. The CDR3 loop spans 13 amino acids.

There are a few counts of this clonotype. The chain employs TRBV2 and TRBJ1-1; D not certain. CDR3 length: 14 amino acids. The germline CDR1 and CDR2 sequences are SNHLY and FYNNEI. V was pared by 4 bases and J by 0 bases, with 9 bases between. CDR3 nucleotides: TGTGCCAGCAGTGTCTTACAACTGAACACTGAAGCTTTCTTT. Translation: CASSVLQLNTEAFF.

Written as DNA, the CDR3 is TGTGCCAGCAGCTTGGATGGGACAGGGATACACAACTATGGCTACACCTTC. It specifies CASSLDGTGIHNYGYTF. The chain is built from TRBV5-4 and TRBJ1-2, with 9 bases that match TRBD1. Losses at the gene ends were 0 bases for V and 2 bases for J; bases not matched to a gene: 8. Germline V gives CDR1 SGHNT, CDR2 YYREEE (reference sequence). The length of the CDR3 is 17 residues.

This clonotype was observed a few times. The chain carries TRBV20-1 and TRBJ2-3; D is uncertain. The CDR3 covers 13 residues. V lost 1 base to trimming and J lost 4 bases, with 9 bases between them. Germline CDR1 and CDR2: DFQATT and SNEGSKA (reference sequence). The CDR3 region is CSARVPQADTQYF. The CDR3 nucleotides are TGCAGTGCTAGAGTCCCCCAGGCAGATACGCAGTATTTT.

This clonotype turned up a few times. The V gene is TRBV19, the J gene TRBJ1-2; TRBD1 might be the D (6 bases). The V gene's germline CDR1 is LNHDA and CDR2 SQIVND (reference sequence). V was pared by 6 bases and J by 2 bases, with 13 bases between. This CDR3 spans 14 amino acids. The CDR3 sequence: CASRYITGNYGYTF. The CDR3 DNA follows: TGTGCCAGTAGATATATTACAGGGAACTATGGCTACACCTTC.

This clonotype was seen more than once but under ten times. The chain employs TRBV10-3 and TRBJ1-3, with D unresolved. V dropped 3 bases and J dropped 4 bases, with 13 bases sitting between them. The CDR3 runs 15 residues. The germline CDR1 and CDR2 sequences are ENHRY and SYGVKD. The CDR3 DNA is TGTGCCATCAGTGACCCAGACCTGGGGGGAAACACCATATATTTT. Amino acid sequence: CAISDPDLGGNTIYF.

The rearrangement links TRBV2 to TRBJ2-2, with 9 bases fitting TRBD1. CDR1 is SNHLY, CDR2 FYNNEI, per germline. Trimming cost V 8 bases and J 3 bases; bases outside gene matches: 10. The CDR3 length is 16 residues. CDR3 bases: TGTGCCAGCTCTTCACCTAGGACAGGGGACACCGGGGAGCTGTTTTTT. Amino acids: CASSSPRTGDTGELFF.

V gene TRBV12-5 combines with J gene TRBJ2-5, with D maybe TRBD2 (6 bases). The V end lost 7 bases, the J end lost 2 bases, and 11 bases lay between the germline ends. The CDR3 runs to 13 residues. CDR1 and CDR2 from the germline V gene are LGHNT and FRNRAP. As DNA, the CDR3 is TGTGCTAGTGATCTGGCGGGGCAAGAGACCCAGTACTTC. Residues: CASDLAGQETQYF. Drawing the rest from reference TRBV12-5 and TRBJ2-5, the complete variable domain is DARVTQTPRHKVTEMGQEVTMRCQPILGHNTVFWYRQTMMQGLELLAYFRNRAPLDDSGMPKDRFSAEMPDATLATLKIQPSEPRDSAVYFCASDLAGQETQYFGPGTRLLVL.

V gene TRBV7-9 combines with J gene TRBJ2-3; 12 nucleotides line up with TRBD2. The CDR3 totals 16 residues. The germline CDR1 and CDR2 sequences are SEHNR and FQNEAQ (reference sequence). V lost 4 bases and J lost 2; bases outside the gene matches: 4. This CDR3 is CASSSGLAGNTDTQYF. CDR3 DNA sequence: TGTGCCAGCAGCTCTGGACTAGCGGGGAACACAGATACGCAGTATTTT. Complete variable domain (other parts from reference TRBV7-9 and TRBJ2-3): DTGVSQNPRHKITKRGQNVTFRCDPISEHNRLYWYRQTLGQGPEFLTYFQNEAQLEKSRLLSDRFSAERPKGSFSTLEIQRTEQGDSAMYLCASSSGLAGNTDTQYFGPGTRLTVL.

In its sample, this clonotype was seen a few times. V is TRBV23-1 and J is TRBJ1-6; TRBD1 matches 8 bases. TRBV23-1 is sorted into the ORF group, with uncertain function. This CDR3 has 14 residues. V lost 5 bases and J lost 9; bases outside the gene matches: 6. CDR3 amino acids: CASSLNRGASPLHF. The CDR3, as DNA: TGCGCCAGCAGTTTGAACAGGGGGGCTTCACCCCTCCACTTT.

The genes are TRBV7-7 and TRBJ2-3; 9 bases map to TRBD2. The CDR3 has 15 amino acids. Looked up from germline, CDR1 is SSHAT and CDR2 is FNYEAQ (reference sequence). V was clipped by 1 base and J by 6 bases; unmatched bases: 5. In nucleotides, the CDR3 is TGTGCCAGCAGCTTAGGAGCTGCGGGGGGGGATACGCAGTATTTT. Translated: CASSLGAAGGDTQYF.

In its sample, this clonotype was seen a few times. J is TRBJ2-2 and V is TRBV7-8; D is undetermined. This CDR3 has 13 amino acids. V was trimmed by 5 bases and J by 3 bases, leaving 7 bases between them. Per the germline V gene, CDR1 is SGHVS and CDR2 is FQNEAQ. The CDR3 bases are TGTGCCAGCAGCCGGTTCGACACCGGGGAGCTGTTTTTT. Translated, it gives CASSRFDTGELFF.

The genes are TRBV7-8 and TRBJ2-3; D unresolved. From germline, CDR1 is SGHVS and CDR2 FQNEAQ. This CDR3 region has 14 residues. Between the trimmed V and J ends, which lost 8 bases and 2 bases, there was a span of 14 bases. The chain's CDR3 is CASGMSASTDTQYF. The DNA of the CDR3 is TGTGCCAGCGGTATGAGTGCCTCCACAGATACGCAGTATTTT.

This chain connects TRBV19 to TRBJ2-7; 8 bases fit TRBD2. J was trimmed by 0 bases and V by 5 bases; bases with no gene match: 3. The CDR3 totals 14 residues. Germline V gene lookup returns CDR1 LNHDA and CDR2 SQIVND (reference sequence). The DNA for the CDR3 is TGTGCCAGTAGTCAACTAGCGGCCTCCTACGAGCAGTACTTC. This codes for CASSQLAASYEQYF.

In this sample, this clonotype turned up a few times. This chain uses TRBV9 with TRBJ1-6; TRBD1 might be the D (6 bases). The CDR3 totals 14 residues. Germline loops: CDR1 SGDLS, CDR2 YYNGEE. V gave up 4 bases and J gave up 11 bases, with 16 bases separating them. The CDR3 coding sequence is TGTGCCAGCAGCTTCGAATCAGGGGAACCACCCCTCCACTTT. Encoded protein: CASSFESGEPPLHF. Using reference TRBV9 and TRBJ1-6 for the parts outside the CDR3, the full variable domain is DSGVTQTPKHLITATGQRVTLRCSPRSGDLSVYWYQQSLDQGLQFLIQYYNGEERAKGNILERFSAQQFPDLHSELNLSSLELGDSALYFCASSFESGEPPLHFGNGTRLTVT.

The gene calls are TRBV7-6 and TRBJ2-5; 11 bases agree with TRBD2. Trimming cost V 8 bases and J 5 bases; bases outside gene matches: 10. Looked up from germline, CDR1 is SGHVS and CDR2 is FNYEAQ. The CDR3 runs 15 residues. CDR3 sequence (DNA): TGTGCCAGCGGGTTTAGCGGGGGGGCAGGCGAGACCCAGTACTTC. It specifies CASGFSGGAGETQYF.

The V and J genes are TRBV7-8 and TRBJ2-7, with D possibly TRBD1 on 7 matching bases. V lost 2 bases to trimming and J lost 4 bases, with 12 bases between them. Germline assignment: CDR1 SGHVS and CDR2 FQNEAQ. The CDR3 totals 14 residues. The CDR3 loop reads CASSLLQGGYEQYF. CDR3 bases: TGTGCCAGCAGCTTACTGCAGGGGGGTTACGAGCAGTACTTC.

The V and J genes are TRBV2 and TRBJ2-3, with D possibly TRBD1 on 6 matching bases. V lost 5 bases, J lost 0 bases, and 12 bases lay in between. The germline V gene has CDR1 SNHLY and CDR2 FYNNEI. The CDR3 has 15 amino acids. The CDR3 region has the DNA TGTGCCAGCAGTCGGACAGTCCTTAGCACAGATACGCAGTATTTT. Residues: CASSRTVLSTDTQYF.

The chain couples TRBV2 to TRBJ2-4; 12 bases are a match to TRBD1. CDR3 length: 19 residues. The ends lost 6 bases at V and 1 base at J; junction bases unmatched: 13. Germline CDR1 and CDR2: SNHLY and FYNNEI. CDR3: CASSPPGTGGNSAKNIQYF. CDR3 nucleotide sequence: TGTGCCAGCAGCCCTCCTGGGACAGGGGGCAATTCGGCCAAAAACATTCAGTACTTC.